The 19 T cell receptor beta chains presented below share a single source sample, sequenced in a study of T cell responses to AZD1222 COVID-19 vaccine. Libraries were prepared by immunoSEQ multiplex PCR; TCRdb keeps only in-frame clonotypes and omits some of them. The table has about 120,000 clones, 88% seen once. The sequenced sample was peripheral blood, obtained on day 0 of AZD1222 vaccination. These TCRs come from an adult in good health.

The CDR3: CASSLGGGSLYGYTF. CDR3 nucleotides: TGTGCCAGCAGCTTAGGTGGGGGGAGTCTCTATGGCTACACCTTC. This chain connects TRBV7-2 to TRBJ1-2; a possible D gene is TRBD1 (5 bases). CDR3 length: 15 amino acids. Germline CDR1 reads SGHTA; CDR2 reads FQGNSA. Trimming took off 1 base at V and 4 bases at J, with 13 bases between the two ends.

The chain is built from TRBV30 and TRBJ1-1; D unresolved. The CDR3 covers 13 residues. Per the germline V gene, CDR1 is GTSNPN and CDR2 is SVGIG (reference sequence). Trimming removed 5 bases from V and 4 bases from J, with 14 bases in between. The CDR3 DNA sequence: TGTGCCTGGGGGATCCTCGGGCCCACTGAAGCTTTCTTT. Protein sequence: CAWGILGPTEAFF.

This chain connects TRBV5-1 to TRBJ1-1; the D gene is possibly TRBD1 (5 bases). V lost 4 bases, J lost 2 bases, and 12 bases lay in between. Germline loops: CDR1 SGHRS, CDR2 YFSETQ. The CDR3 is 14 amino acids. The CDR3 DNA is TGCGCCAGCAGCGCCCAGACAGCTAACACTGAAGCTTTCTTT. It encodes CASSAQTANTEAFF. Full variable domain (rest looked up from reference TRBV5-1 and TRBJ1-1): KAGVTQTPRYLIKTRGQQVTLSCSPISGHRSVSWYQQTPGQGLQFLFEYFSETQRNKGNFPGRFSGRQFSNSRSEMNVSTLELGDSALYLCASSAQTANTEAFFGQGTRLTVV.

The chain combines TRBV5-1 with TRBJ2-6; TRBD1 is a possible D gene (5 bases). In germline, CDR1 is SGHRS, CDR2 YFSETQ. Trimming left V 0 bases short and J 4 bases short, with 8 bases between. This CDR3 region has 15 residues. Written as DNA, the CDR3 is TGCGCCAGCAGCTTGGCAGGGATCGGGGCCAACGTCCTGACTTTC. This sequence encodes CASSLAGIGANVLTF. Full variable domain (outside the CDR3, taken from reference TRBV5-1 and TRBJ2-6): KAGVTQTPRYLIKTRGQQVTLSCSPISGHRSVSWYQQTPGQGLQFLFEYFSETQRNKGNFPGRFSGRQFSNSRSEMNVSTLELGDSALYLCASSLAGIGANVLTFGAGSRLTVL.

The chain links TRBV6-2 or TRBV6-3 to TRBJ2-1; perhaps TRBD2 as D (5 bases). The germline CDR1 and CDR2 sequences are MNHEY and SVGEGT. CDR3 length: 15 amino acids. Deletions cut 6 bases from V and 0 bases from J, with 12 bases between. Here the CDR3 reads CASSLGRNSYNEQFF. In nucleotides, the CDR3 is TGTGCCAGCAGCCTGGGGAGAAACTCCTACAATGAGCAGTTCTTC.

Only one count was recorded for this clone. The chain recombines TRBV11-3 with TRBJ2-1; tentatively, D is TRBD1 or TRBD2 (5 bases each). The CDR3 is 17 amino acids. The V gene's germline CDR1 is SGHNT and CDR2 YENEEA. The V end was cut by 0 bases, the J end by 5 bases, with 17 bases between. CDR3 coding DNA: TGTGCCAGCAGCTTAGACCGGGGCGGGCGGCGTGACAATGAGCAGTTCTTC. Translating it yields CASSLDRGGRRDNEQFF.

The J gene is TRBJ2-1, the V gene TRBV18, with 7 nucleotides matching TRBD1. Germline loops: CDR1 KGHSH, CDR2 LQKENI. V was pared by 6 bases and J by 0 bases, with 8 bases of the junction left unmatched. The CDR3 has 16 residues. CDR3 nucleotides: TGTGCCAGCTCGACCGGACAGGTGAGCTCCTACAATGAGCAGTTCTTC. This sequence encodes CASSTGQVSSYNEQFF.

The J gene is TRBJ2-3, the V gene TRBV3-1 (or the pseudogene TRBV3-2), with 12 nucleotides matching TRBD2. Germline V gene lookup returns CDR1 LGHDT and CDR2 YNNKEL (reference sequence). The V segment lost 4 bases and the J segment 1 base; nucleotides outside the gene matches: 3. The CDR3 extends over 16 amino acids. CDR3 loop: CASSPWTSGGTDTQYF. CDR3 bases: TGTGCCAGCAGCCCCTGGACTAGCGGGGGCACAGATACGCAGTATTTT.

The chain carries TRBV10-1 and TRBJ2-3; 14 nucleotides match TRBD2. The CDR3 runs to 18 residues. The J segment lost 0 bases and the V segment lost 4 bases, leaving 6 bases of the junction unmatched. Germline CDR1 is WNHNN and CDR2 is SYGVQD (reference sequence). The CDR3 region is CASSGLAGGSPSTDTQYF. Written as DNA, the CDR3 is TGCGCCAGCAGTGGACTAGCGGGAGGGTCTCCAAGCACAGATACGCAGTATTTT.

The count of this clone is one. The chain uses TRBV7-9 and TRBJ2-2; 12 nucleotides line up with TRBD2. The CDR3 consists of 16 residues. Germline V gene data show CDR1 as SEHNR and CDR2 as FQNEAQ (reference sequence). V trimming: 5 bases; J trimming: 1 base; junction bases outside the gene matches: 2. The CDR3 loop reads CASSEGLAGNTGELFF. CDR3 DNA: TGTGCCAGCAGCGAGGGACTAGCGGGGAACACCGGGGAGCTGTTTTTT.

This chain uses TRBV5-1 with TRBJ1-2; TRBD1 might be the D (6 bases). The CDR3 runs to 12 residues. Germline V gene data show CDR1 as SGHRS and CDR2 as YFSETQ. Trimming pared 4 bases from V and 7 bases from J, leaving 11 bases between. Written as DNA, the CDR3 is TGCGCCAGCAGCCCACAGGGTGGTGGCTACACCTTC. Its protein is CASSPQGGGYTF.

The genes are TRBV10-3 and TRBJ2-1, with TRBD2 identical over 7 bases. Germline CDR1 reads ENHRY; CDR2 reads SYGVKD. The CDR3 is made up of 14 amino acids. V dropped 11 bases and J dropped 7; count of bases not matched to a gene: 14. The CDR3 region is CASQRERIDNEQFF. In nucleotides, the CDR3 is TGTGCCTCCCAGCGGGAACGAATCGATAATGAGCAGTTCTTC.

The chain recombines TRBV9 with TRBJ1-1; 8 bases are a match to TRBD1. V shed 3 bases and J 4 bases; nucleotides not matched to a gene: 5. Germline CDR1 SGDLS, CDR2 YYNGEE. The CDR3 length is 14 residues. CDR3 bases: TGTGCCAGCAGCGGGGACAGGTTTCCCACTGAAGCTTTCTTT. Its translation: CASSGDRFPTEAFF.

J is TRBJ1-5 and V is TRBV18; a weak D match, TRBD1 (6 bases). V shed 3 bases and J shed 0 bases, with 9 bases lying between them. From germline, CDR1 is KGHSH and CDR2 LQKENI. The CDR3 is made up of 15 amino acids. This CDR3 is CASSPDRNSNQPQHF. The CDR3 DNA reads TGTGCCAGCTCACCGGACAGAAATAGCAATCAGCCCCAGCATTTT.

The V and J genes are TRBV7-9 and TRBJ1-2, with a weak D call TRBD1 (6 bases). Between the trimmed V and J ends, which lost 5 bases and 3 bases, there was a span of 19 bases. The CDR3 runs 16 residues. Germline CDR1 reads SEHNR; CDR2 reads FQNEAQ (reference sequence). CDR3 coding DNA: TGTGCCAGCAGCCCCGAATCCCGGGGGCATCACTATGGCTACACCTTC. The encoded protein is CASSPESRGHHYGYTF.

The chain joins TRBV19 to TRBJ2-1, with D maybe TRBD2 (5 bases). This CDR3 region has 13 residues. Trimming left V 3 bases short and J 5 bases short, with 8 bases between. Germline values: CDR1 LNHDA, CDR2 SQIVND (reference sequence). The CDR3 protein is CASSMGRDNEQFF. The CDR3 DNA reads TGTGCCAGTAGTATGGGGAGAGACAATGAGCAGTTCTTC.

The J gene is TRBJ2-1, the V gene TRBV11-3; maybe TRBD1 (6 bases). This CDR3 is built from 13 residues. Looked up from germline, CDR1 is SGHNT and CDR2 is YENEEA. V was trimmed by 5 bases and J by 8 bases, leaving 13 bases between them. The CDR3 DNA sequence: TGTGCCAGCAGCCCAACAGGGAGAGATGAGCAGTTCTTC. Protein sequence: CASSPTGRDEQFF.

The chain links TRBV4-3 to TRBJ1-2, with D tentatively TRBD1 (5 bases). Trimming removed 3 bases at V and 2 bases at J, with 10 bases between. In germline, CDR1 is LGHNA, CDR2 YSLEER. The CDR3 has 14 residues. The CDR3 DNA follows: TGCGCCAGCAGCCACGGGGACCCCAACTATGGCTACACCTTC. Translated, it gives CASSHGDPNYGYTF.

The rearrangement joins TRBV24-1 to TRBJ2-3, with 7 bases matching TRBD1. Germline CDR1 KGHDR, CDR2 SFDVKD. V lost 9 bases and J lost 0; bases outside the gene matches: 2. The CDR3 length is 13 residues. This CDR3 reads CATGTVSTDTQYF. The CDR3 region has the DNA TGTGCCACCGGGACAGTTAGCACAGATACGCAGTATTTT.